This TCR beta chain comes out of a study of early T cells in non-severe SARS-CoV-2 infection. CDR3 length: 13 amino acids. One entry per CDR3 protein, called by TCRdb with MiXCR from the 5' RACE reads. The sample has over 30,000 distinct CDR3 sequences; approximately 4.6% are singletons. The TCR originated in an adult who was a healthcare worker with PCR-confirmed SARS-CoV-2 infection or an uninfected control (not recorded which). Sequencing was carried out using whole blood. V and J are TRBV3-2 and TRBJ1-5; the table's D call of TRBD1 was not tested on the DNA. TRBV3-2 is annotated as a pseudogene. CDR3 DNA: TGTGCCAGTGGTGGGGGGAGCAATCAGCCCCAGCATTTT. Translation: CASGGGSNQPQHF.